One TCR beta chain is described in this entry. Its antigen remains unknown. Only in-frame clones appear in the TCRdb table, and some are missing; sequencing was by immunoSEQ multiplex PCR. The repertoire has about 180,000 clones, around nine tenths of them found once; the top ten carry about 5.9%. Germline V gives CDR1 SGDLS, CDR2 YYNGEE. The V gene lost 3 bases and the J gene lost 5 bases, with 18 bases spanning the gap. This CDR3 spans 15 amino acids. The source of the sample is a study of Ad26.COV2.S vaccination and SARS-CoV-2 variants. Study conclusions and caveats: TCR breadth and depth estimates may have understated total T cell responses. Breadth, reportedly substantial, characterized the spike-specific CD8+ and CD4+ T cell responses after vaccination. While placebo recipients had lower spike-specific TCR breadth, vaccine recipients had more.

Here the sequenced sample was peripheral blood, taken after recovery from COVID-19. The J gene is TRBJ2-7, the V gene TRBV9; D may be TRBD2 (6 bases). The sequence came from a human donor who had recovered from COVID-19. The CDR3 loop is CASSADGSPTHEQYF. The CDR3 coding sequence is TGTGCCAGCAGCGCCGACGGGAGCCCCACCCACGAGCAGTACTTC.